This TCR beta chain is drawn from a study of T-cell memory formation after mild COVID-19. V shed 0 bases and J 7 bases; nucleotides not matched to a gene: 11. The CDR3 covers 16 residues. Germline assignment: CDR1 SGHKS and CDR2 YYEKEE (reference sequence). MiXCR was run by TCRdb on the 5' RACE reads, yielding one entry per CDR3 protein. The sample has about 180,000 distinct CDR3 sequences, 16% seen once. Findings of the study overall: Several responding clones turned up in pre-infection memory, indicating that cross-reactive memory may have taken part. Specificity for SARS-CoV-2 was not confirmed among the second-wave clones peaking on day 37.

Regarding this clonotype: Its matching antigen is unknown.

The sequencing input was PBMCs or a T cell subset sorted from them (not recorded which). The TCR sequence derives from an adult woman who had mild COVID-19 (a few samples of this study predate the infection). Cell type and time point are not known. The V and J genes are TRBV5-5 and TRBJ2-5; 8 bases map to TRBD2. Here the CDR3 reads CASSLGGLAGSGTQYF. The CDR3 nucleotides are TGTGCCAGCAGCTTGGGGGGGCTAGCGGGCTCTGGGACCCAGTACTTC.